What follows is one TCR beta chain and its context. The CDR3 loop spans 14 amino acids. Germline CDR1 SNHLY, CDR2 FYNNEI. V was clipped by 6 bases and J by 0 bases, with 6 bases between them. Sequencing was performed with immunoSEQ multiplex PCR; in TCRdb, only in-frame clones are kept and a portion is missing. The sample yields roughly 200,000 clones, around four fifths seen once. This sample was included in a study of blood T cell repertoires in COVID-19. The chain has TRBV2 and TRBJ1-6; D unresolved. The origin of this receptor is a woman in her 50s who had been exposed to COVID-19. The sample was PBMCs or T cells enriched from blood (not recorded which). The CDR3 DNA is TGTGCCAGCAGAAGAGACTCCTATAATTCACCCCTCCACTTT. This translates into CASRRDSYNSPLHF. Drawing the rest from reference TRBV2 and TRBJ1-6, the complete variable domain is EPEVTQTPSHQVTQMGQEVILRCVPISNHLYFYWYRQILGQKVEFLVSFYNNEISEKSEIFDDQFSVERPDGSNFTLKIRSTKLEDSAMYFCASRRDSYNSPLHFGNGTRLTVT.